The TCR beta chain under discussion was sequenced for a study of molecular identifiers for immune sequencing clone quantification. Trimming removed 7 bases from V and 6 bases from J; junction bases left unmatched: 14. Germline V gene data show CDR1 as MDHEN and CDR2 as SYDVKM. This CDR3 contains 17 residues. TCRdb fed the PCR reads into MiXCR, producing one record per CDR3 protein. Found here are some 680,000 distinct CDR3 sequences, 25% of them singletons; the top ten hold approximately 0.75%. Using 10%, 30% or 50% RNA, naive CD8 libraries were derived from roughly 20,000 to 1,000,000 sorted cells. V gene TRBV28 combines with J gene TRBJ2-1; 11 bases match TRBD2. The sample taken for sequencing was naive CD8+ T cells from blood, with Jurkat cell RNA spiked in. Subset here: FACS-sorted CD8+CD4-CCR7+CD45RA+ naive T cells. The sequence derives from a human donor in good health. Some libraries in this study had Jurkat cell RNA spiked in. CDR3 loop: CASTLHQGLAELNEQFF. The CDR3 region has the DNA TGTGCCAGCACTCTCCATCAGGGACTAGCGGAACTCAATGAGCAGTTCTTC.